This is a list of T cell receptor beta chains from one sample in a study of glioma-infiltrating T cells after dendritic cell vaccination. The method was immunoSEQ multiplex PCR; TCRdb's version includes in-frame clones alone and lacks a portion of them. The top ten clones hold 2.5% to 3% of a sample with about 90,000 clones, 85% to 90% of them seen once. This sample comprised blood, obtained before dendritic cell vaccination. These receptors all come from a human donor with glioblastoma. The CDR3 runs from the conserved cysteine through the conserved F or W. D genes are given only for firm matches. Some rows mark clone size as missing; the rest say once, few, many or name a class of expanded clone.

TRBJ1-5	.	TRBV6-1	TRBD1	TGTGCCAGCAGTGTCGCAGGGGGAATGGACAATCAGCCCCAGCATTTT	CASSVAGGMDNQPQHF
TRBJ2-3	.	TRBV6-5	.	TGTGCCAGCAGACGACGAGGCCCGGATACGCAGTATTTT	CASRRRGPDTQYF
TRBJ2-3	.	TRBV6-1	.	TGTGCCAGCAGTGAAGTAGCGGTCATGGATACGCAGTATTTT	CASSEVAVMDTQYF
TRBJ2-3	.	TRBV27	.	TGTGCCACCACAGTTCACGGATTCGGCACAGATACGCAGTATTTT	CATTVHGFGTDTQYF
TRBJ2-1	.	TRBV6-5	TRBD2	TGTGCCAGCAGCCAAACTAGCGGGAGTCAAAATGAGCAGTTCTTC	CASSQTSGSQNEQFF
TRBJ2-5	.	TRBV2	TRBD2	TGTGCCAGCAGTGAACTAGCGGGAGAGCAAGAGACCCAGTACTTC	CASSELAGEQETQYF
TRBJ2-2	.	TRBV29-1	.	TGCAGCGTTGAACTCAGGGGGGACTCCCTCACCGGGGAGCTGTTTTTT	CSVELRGDSLTGELFF
TRBJ2-7	once	TRBV7-9	.	TGTGCCAGCTCTGAGGATGGCAGCCCATCGAGGGAGCAGTACTTC	CASSEDGSPSREQYF
TRBJ2-7	.	TRBV7-2	.	TGTGCCAGCAGGGCTAGCGCCGCGTCCCACGAGCAGTACTTC	CASRASAASHEQYF
TRBJ2-7	.	TRBV30	.	TGTGCTTCCGGGACTGTCGTGGGGTACGAGCAGTACTTC	CASGTVVGYEQYF
TRBJ1-2	.	TRBV6-5	.	TGTGCCAGCAGTTACGGGGGGACCGAAGCCTACACCTTC	CASSYGGTEAYTF
TRBJ2-7	.	TRBV11-2	TRBD2	TGTGCCAGCAGCTTTAGCGGGTACGAGCAGTACTTC	CASSFSGYEQYF
TRBJ2-1	.	TRBV6-4	TRBD2	TGTGCCAGCAGTGAGTCGGGGGGGCGATCCCATGAGCAGTTCTTC	CASSESGGRSHEQFF
TRBJ2-3	.	TRBV30	TRBD2	TGTGCCTGGAGTGTATTTCCCCCAACCAGCGGGACTAACACAGATACGCAGTATTTT	CAWSVFPPTSGTNTDTQYF
TRBJ2-3	.	TRBV7-2	TRBD2	TGTGCCAGCAGCCCCCAACAGCCACTAGCGGGGGGGGGTACGCAGTATTTT	CASSPQQPLAGGGTQYF
TRBJ2-7	few	TRBV10-3	.	TGTGCCATCAGGGACACAGGGATCACCTACGAGCAGTACTTC	CAIRDTGITYEQYF
TRBJ1-5	.	TRBV10-3	TRBD1	TGTGCCAGCCAAACAGGGGTGGCTCAGCCCCAGCATTTT	CASQTGVAQPQHF
TRBJ1-2	.	TRBV27	.	TGTGCCAGCAGTTTCATCCGGGGTTCCAGTATTGGCTATGGCTACACCTTC	CASSFIRGSSIGYGYTF
TRBJ2-5	.	TRBV2	TRBD2	TGTGCCAGCAGGGCTAGCGGGAGTGGGCAAGGGACCCAGTACTTC	CASRASGSGQGTQYF
TRBJ2-7	.	TRBV5-1	.	TGCGCCAGCAGCCTAGGAGGGCTAGCCCCCAGCTACGAGCAGTACTTC	CASSLGGLAPSYEQYF
TRBJ2-3	.	TRBV21-1	.	TGTGCCAGCAGCAAAGGAAGGGGGAGTCGGGATACGCAGTATTTT	CASSKGRGSRDTQYF
TRBJ2-7	.	TRBV6-5	.	TGTGCCAGCAGTTACCCGAGCTCCTACGAGCAGTACTTC	CASSYPSSYEQYF
TRBJ1-4	.	TRBV30	TRBD1	TGTGCCTGGAGTGTCCCGGGACAGGGAGATAATGAAAAACTGTTTTTT	CAWSVPGQGDNEKLFF
TRBJ1-5	.	TRBV11-2	.	TGTGCCAGCAGTATCGACAGTTATAGCAATCAGCCCCAGCATTTT	CASSIDSYSNQPQHF
TRBJ1-5	once	TRBV4-1	TRBD1	TGCGCCAGCAGCCCCTCCCGGGACAGGGCTAGTCAGCCCCAGCATTTT	CASSPSRDRASQPQHF
TRBJ1-2	.	TRBV2	TRBD1	TGTGCCAGCAGTGGTAACAGGGGAAGAGATGGCTACACCTTC	CASSGNRGRDGYTF
TRBJ1-2	.	TRBV12-5	.	TGTGCTAGTGGTTTGGGGGCAGGGGTAGTCGAAGGCTACACCTTC	CASGLGAGVVEGYTF
TRBJ2-7	.	TRBV5-1	.	TGCGCCAGCAGTTCACAGGGAGCGCCTTCCTACGAGCAGTACTTC	CASSSQGAPSYEQYF
TRBJ1-1	.	TRBV13	.	TGTGCCAGCAGCAAAGCAGGGTTATACACTGAAGCTTTCTTT	CASSKAGLYTEAFF
TRBJ1-2	.	TRBV27	.	TGTGCCAGCAGTTTCAGACAGACTGGATATGGCTACACCTTC	CASSFRQTGYGYTF
TRBJ2-5	.	TRBV10-3	TRBD1	TGTGCCATCAGTCCCGGCGGGACAGGTGGAGAGACCCAGTACTTC	CAISPGGTGGETQYF
TRBJ2-7	.	TRBV15	.	TGTGCCACCAGCGCGATGAGAAACTACGAGCAGTACTTC	CATSAMRNYEQYF
TRBJ1-2	few	TRBV29-1	.	TGCAGCGTTTACAGGGCTGGTGGCTACACCTTC	CSVYRAGGYTF
TRBJ2-5	once	TRBV29-1	TRBD1	TGCAGCGCAGGGACAGGGAAAGGCGAGACCCAGTACTTC	CSAGTGKGETQYF
TRBJ2-7	.	TRBV4-1	.	TGCGCCAGCAGCCAAGGGCTTGCGGGGAGAAACGAGCAGTACTTC	CASSQGLAGRNEQYF